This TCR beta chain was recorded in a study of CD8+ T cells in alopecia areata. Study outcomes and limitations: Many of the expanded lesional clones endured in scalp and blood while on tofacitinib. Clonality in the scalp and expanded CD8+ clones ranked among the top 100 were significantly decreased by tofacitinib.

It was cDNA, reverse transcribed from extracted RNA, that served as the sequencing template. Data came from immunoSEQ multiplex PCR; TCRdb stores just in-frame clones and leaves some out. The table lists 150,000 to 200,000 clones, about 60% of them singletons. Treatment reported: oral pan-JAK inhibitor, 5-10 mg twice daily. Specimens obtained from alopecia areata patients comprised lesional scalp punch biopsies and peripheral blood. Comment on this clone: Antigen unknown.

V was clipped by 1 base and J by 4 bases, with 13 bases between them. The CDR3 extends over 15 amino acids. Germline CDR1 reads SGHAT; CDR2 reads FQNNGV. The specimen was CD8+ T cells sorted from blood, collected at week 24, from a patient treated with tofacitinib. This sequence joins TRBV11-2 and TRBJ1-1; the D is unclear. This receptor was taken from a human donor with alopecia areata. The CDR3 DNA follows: TGTGCCAGCAGCTTAGGTGCCTACCTGGGCACTGAAGCTTTCTTT. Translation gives CASSLGAYLGTEAFF.